Listed below are T cell receptor beta chains from one sample, sequenced in a study of identical twins. TCRdb fed the 5' RACE reads into MiXCR, producing one record per CDR3 protein. The repertoire consists of 600,000 to 800,000 distinct CDR3 sequences, with around 21% occurring once and the leading ten covering approximately 4.5%. The same specimen was also included in a second study, on T cells expressing NK-cell markers.

Sequences were obtained from PBMCs. These receptors originate from a woman between 18 and 29 years old in good health. CDR3s include the opening cysteine and the closing phenylalanine or tryptophan. D genes are given only for firm matches. Some rows mark clone size as missing; the rest say once, few, many or name a class of expanded clone.

size,D,J,V,DNA,CDR3
few,.,TRBJ2-7,TRBV20-1,TGCAGTGCTGGGGACGGAAGCTCCTACGAGCAGTACTTC,CSAGDGSSYEQYF
many,.,TRBJ2-3,TRBV12-3/TRBV12-4,TGTGCCAGCAGTTTCACCCGAGATACGCAGTATTTT,CASSFTRDTQYF
.,TRBD2,TRBJ2-7,TRBV10-3,TGTGCCATCAGACTAGCGGGAGGGGAAGAGCAGTACTTC,CAIRLAGGEEQYF
many,.,TRBJ1-1,TRBV6-5,TGTGCCAGCAGTTACGGGAGGAACACTGAAGCTTTCTTT,CASSYGRNTEAFF
.,TRBD2,TRBJ2-1,TRBV9,TGTGCCAGCAGGACCGGCCGGGAGGGCTTAACCCACAATGAGCAGTTCTTC,CASRTGREGLTHNEQFF
.,.,TRBJ2-2,TRBV7-6,TGTGCCAGCAGCTCCCAGAGCGGGTCCCCCGGGGAGCTGTTTTTT,CASSSQSGSPGELFF
.,.,TRBJ1-2,TRBV9,TGTGCCAGCAGCGTAGCGGGAGGGAAAGATGGCTACACCTTC,CASSVAGGKDGYTF
.,.,TRBJ2-5,TRBV5-1,TGCGCCAGCAGCTTGGCGCTACTCCCCGGCGAGACCCAGTACTTC,CASSLALLPGETQYF
few,.,TRBJ2-3,TRBV5-1,TGCGCCAGCACCCTATCAGATACGCAGTATTTT,CASTLSDTQYF
.,.,TRBJ2-2,TRBV20-1,TGCAGTGCTAGGAACAGGGTCACCGGGGAGCTGTTTTTT,CSARNRVTGELFF
few,.,TRBJ2-3,TRBV9,TGTGCCAGCAGCGTAGCAGCTACTAGCACAGATACGCAGTATTTT,CASSVAATSTDTQYF
.,.,TRBJ2-7,TRBV6-1,TGTGCCAGCGGACCCGTCGGGACGACCGACGAGCAGTACTTC,CASGPVGTTDEQYF
.,.,TRBJ1-2,TRBV20-1,TGCAGTGCTAATGGGGGAGGCTACACCTTC,CSANGGGYTF
.,TRBD2,TRBJ2-2,TRBV20-1,TGCAGTGCGAAAACTAGCGGACTGAACACCGGGGAGCTGTTTTTT,CSAKTSGLNTGELFF
few,TRBD1,TRBJ1-2,TRBV5-1,TGCGCCAGCAGCAGTGAGGGGGCAGGTTATGGCTACACCTTC,CASSSEGAGYGYTF
many,TRBD2,TRBJ2-1,TRBV27,TGTGCCAGCAGCCGCCGATGGGACGTAGCGGGAGGGGAGAATGAGCAGTTCTTC,CASSRRWDVAGGENEQFF
many,.,TRBJ2-7,TRBV6-9,TGTGCCAGTGCGGACTCCGCTTACGAGCAGTACTTC,CASADSAYEQYF
.,.,TRBJ2-5,TRBV24-1,TGTGCCACCAGTGATTCGACTGCCTACCAAGAGACCCAGTACTTC,CATSDSTAYQETQYF
many,.,TRBJ2-5,TRBV5-1,TGCGCCAGCAGCCCGGACATTCAGTCGGAGACCCAGTACTTC,CASSPDIQSETQYF
many,.,TRBJ2-1,TRBV24-1,TGTGCCACCAGTGATCCAGCAGTCAATGAGCAGTTCTTC,CATSDPAVNEQFF
many,TRBD2,TRBJ2-1,TRBV6-1,TGTGCCAGCAGCAGTACTAGCGGGAGCTACAATGAGCAGTTCTTC,CASSSTSGSYNEQFF
.,TRBD2,TRBJ2-3,TRBV7-9,TGTGCCAGCAGCCACCTTAGCGGGAGAACAGATACGCAGTATTTT,CASSHLSGRTDTQYF
.,.,TRBJ2-1,TRBV6-1,TGTGCCAGCAGTGAATTTTCGAATGAGCAGTTCTTC,CASSEFSNEQFF
few,TRBD2,TRBJ2-3,TRBV20-1,TGCAGTGCTAGAGCTAGCGGGAGAAGTGTTACGCAGTATTTT,CSARASGRSVTQYF
many,.,TRBJ1-1,TRBV29-1,TGCAGCGTTGTAAGGGCAGGTGGGTTGACTGAAGCTTTCTTT,CSVVRAGGLTEAFF
few,.,TRBJ2-5,TRBV12-3/TRBV12-4,TGTGCCAGCAGTACCCGGGACAGCGGGCAAGAGACCCAGTACTTC,CASSTRDSGQETQYF
once,.,TRBJ2-1,TRBV7-9,TGTGCCAGCAGCCCCTTTGTTGAGCAGCTCTTC,CASSPFVEQLF
many,.,TRBJ2-3,TRBV5-1,TGCGCCAGCAGCTTGGACAGGGGGGGAACCTCTTTGGATACGCAGTATTTT,CASSLDRGGTSLDTQYF
.,TRBD2,TRBJ2-1,TRBV7-2,TGTGCCAGCAGCAAGACTAGCGGGGGCCCATACAATGAGCAGTTCTTC,CASSKTSGGPYNEQFF
.,TRBD2,TRBJ2-1,TRBV12-3/TRBV12-4,TGTGCCAGCAGTCCTCGTGCTAGCGGGGTGGGTGAGCAGTTCTTC,CASSPRASGVGEQFF
.,.,TRBJ1-6,TRBV4-3,TGCGCCAGCAGCCAAGAGCCGGACACTAATTCACCCCTCCACTTT,CASSQEPDTNSPLHF
.,.,TRBJ2-3,TRBV12-3/TRBV12-4,TGTGCCAGCACGCCAAGTGGTAGCTACACAGATACGCAGTATTTT,CASTPSGSYTDTQYF
few,TRBD2,TRBJ2-5,TRBV20-1,TGCAGTGCCGCCGGGACTAGCGGGGAGTACCAAGAGACCCAGTACTTC,CSAAGTSGEYQETQYF
.,.,TRBJ2-1,TRBV6-2/TRBV6-3,TGTGCCAGCAGTTATTACCGACAGTACAATGAGCAGTTCTTC,CASSYYRQYNEQFF
few,TRBD2,TRBJ2-1,TRBV15,TGTGCCACCAGCAGCCAATACGGGGGGGCGCAGTTCTTC,CATSSQYGGAQFF